This T cell receptor (beta chain) is from a study of response to subunit inactivated influenza vaccine. General study results and limits: The authors put forward the suggestion that each seasonal influenza vaccination may bring in only a limited number of new T cells.

Germline CDR1 is DFQATT and CDR2 is SNEGSKA (reference sequence). V was shortened by 4 bases and J by 2 bases, with 17 bases between the two germline ends. The CDR3 has 15 residues. TCRdb recomputed calls from the RT-PCR reads with MiXCR, one row per CDR3 protein. The sample holds 710,000 or so distinct CDR3 sequences, 15% to 18% seen once. A remark on this clonotype: What it recognizes is unknown.

This TCR derives from a man over 45 who received an inactivated influenza vaccine. The V and J genes are TRBV20-1 and TRBJ1-1; D is possibly TRBD1 (6 bases). Sequencing used PBMCs from blood, obtained less than 13 days after vaccination. In nucleotides, the CDR3 is TGCAGTGCTAAGTATCCGGGACACCAAAACACTGAAGCTTTCTTT. As protein: CSAKYPGHQNTEAFF.